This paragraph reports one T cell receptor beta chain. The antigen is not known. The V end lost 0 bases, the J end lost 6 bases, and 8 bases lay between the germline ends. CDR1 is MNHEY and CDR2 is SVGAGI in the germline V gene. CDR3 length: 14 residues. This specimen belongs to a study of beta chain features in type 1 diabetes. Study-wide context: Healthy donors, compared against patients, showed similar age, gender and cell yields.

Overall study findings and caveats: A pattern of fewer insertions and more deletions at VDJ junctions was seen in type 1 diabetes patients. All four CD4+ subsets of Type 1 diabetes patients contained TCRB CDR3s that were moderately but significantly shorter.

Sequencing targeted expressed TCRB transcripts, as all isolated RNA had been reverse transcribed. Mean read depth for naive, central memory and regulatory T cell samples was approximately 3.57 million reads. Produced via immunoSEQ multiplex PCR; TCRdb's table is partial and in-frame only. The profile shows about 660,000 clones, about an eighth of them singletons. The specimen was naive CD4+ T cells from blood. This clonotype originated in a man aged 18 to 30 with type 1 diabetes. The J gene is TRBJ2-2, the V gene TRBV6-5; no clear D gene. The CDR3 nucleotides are TGTGCCAGCAGTTACTCCCTCCCGTCCGGGGAGCTGTTTTTT. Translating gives CASSYSLPSGELFF.